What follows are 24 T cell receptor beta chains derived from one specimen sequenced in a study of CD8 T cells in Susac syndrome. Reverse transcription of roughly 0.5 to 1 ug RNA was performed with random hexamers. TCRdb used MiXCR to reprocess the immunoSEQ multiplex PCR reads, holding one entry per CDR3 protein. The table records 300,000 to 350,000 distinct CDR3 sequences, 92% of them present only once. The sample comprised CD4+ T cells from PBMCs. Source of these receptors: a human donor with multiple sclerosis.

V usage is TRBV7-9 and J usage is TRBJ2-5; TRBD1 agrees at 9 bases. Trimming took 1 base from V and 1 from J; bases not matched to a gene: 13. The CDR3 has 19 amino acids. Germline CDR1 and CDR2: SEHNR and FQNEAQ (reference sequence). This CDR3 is CASSLGGTGTPPSQETQYF. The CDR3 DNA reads TGTGCCAGCAGCTTAGGGGGGACAGGGACCCCTCCGAGCCAAGAGACCCAGTACTTC.

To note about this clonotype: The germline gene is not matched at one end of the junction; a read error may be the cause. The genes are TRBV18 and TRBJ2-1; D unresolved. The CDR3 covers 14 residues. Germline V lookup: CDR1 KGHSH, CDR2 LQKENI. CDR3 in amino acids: CASSPIVSHNEQFF. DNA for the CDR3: TGTGCCAGCTCACCAATTGTCTCCCACAATGAGCAGTTCTTC.

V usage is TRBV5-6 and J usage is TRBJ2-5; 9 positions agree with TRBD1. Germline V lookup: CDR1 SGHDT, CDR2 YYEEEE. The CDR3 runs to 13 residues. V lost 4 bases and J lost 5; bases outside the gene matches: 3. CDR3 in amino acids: CASSRTGDETQYF. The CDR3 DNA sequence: TGTGCCAGCAGCCGGACAGGGGACGAGACCCAGTACTTC.

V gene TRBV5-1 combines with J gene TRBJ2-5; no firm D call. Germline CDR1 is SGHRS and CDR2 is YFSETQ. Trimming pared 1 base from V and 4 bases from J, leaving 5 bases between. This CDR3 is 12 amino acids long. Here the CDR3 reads CASSLTTETQYF. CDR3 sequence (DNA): TGCGCCAGCAGCTTGACCACAGAGACCCAGTACTTC. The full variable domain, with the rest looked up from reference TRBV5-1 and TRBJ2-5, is KAGVTQTPRYLIKTRGQQVTLSCSPISGHRSVSWYQQTPGQGLQFLFEYFSETQRNKGNFPGRFSGRQFSNSRSEMNVSTLELGDSALYLCASSLTTETQYFGPGTRLLVL.

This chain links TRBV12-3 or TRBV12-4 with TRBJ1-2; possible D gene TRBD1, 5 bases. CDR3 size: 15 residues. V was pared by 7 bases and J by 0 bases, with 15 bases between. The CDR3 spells CASKAGRRANYGYTF. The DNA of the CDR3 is TGTGCCAGCAAAGCGGGGCGACGAGCTAACTATGGCTACACCTTC.

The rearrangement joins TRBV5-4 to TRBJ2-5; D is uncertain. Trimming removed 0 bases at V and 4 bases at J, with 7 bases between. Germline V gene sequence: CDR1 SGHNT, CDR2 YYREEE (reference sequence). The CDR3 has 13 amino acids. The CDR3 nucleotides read TGTGCCAGCAGCTTGGCGGGCCCAGAGACCCAGTACTTC. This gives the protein CASSLAGPETQYF.

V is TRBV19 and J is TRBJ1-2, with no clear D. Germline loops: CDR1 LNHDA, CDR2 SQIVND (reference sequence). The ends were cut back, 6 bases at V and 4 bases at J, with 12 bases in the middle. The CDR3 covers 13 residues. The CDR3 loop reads CASSPGRTYGYTF. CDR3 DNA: TGTGCCAGTAGCCCTGGGCGGACCTATGGCTACACCTTC. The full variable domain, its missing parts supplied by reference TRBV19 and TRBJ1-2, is DGGITQSPKYLFRKEGQNVTLSCEQNLNHDAMYWYRQDPGQGLRLIYYSQIVNDFQKGDIAEGYSVSREKKESFPLTVTSAQKNPTAFYLCASSPGRTYGYTFGSGTRLTVV.

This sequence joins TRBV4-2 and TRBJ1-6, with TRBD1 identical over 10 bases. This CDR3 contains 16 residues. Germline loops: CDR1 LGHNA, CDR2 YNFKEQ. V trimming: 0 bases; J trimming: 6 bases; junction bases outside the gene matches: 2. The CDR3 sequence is CASSQETGGRNSPLHF. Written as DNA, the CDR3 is TGTGCCAGCAGCCAAGAGACAGGGGGCCGTAATTCACCCCTCCACTTT.

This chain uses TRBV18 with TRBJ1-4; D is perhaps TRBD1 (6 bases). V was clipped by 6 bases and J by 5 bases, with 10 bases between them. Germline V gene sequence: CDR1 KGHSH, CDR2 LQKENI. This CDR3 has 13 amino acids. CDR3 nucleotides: TGTGCCAGCTCGCCCGACAGGAATGAAAAACTGTTTTTT. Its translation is CASSPDRNEKLFF.

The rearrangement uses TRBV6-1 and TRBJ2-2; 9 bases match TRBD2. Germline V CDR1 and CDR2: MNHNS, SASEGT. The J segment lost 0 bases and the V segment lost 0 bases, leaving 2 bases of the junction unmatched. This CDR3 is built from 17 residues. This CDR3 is CASSEAGLAANTGELFF. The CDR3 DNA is TGTGCCAGCAGTGAAGCGGGACTAGCAGCGAACACCGGGGAGCTGTTTTTT.

CDR3 sequence reads: CASSHRRNEQFF. Written as DNA, the CDR3 is TGTGCCAGCAGCCACAGACGCAATGAGCAGTTCTTC. The chain has TRBV3-1 and TRBJ2-1; D is ambiguous. In germline, CDR1 is LGHDT, CDR2 YNNKEL (reference sequence). This CDR3 contains 12 residues. The V and J ends lost 3 bases and 6 bases respectively, with 6 bases between them.

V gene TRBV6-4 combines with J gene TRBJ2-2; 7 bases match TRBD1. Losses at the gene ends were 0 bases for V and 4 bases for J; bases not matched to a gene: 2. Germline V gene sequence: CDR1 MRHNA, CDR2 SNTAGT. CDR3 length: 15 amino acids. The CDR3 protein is CASSDSAGGTGELFF. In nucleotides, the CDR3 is TGTGCCAGCAGTGACTCCGCAGGGGGCACCGGGGAGCTGTTTTTT.

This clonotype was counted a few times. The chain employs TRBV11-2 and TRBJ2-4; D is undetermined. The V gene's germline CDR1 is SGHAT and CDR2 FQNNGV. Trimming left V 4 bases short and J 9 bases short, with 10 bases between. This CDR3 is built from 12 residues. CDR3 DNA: TGTGCCAGCAGCTATAATGTGGGCATTCAGTACTTC. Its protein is CASSYNVGIQYF.

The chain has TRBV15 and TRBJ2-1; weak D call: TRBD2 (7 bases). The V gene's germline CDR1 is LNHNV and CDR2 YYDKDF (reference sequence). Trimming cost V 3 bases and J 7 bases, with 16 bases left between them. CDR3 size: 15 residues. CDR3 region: CATSRGGGRRNEQFF. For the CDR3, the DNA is TGTGCCACCAGCAGGGGGGGCGGGAGAAGGAATGAGCAGTTCTTC.

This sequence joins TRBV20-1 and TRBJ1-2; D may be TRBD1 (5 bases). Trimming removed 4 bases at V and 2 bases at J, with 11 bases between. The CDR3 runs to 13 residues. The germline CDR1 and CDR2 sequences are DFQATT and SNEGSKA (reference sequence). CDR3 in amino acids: CSATLQVNYGYTF. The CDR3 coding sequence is TGCAGTGCTACCTTACAGGTGAACTATGGCTACACCTTC.

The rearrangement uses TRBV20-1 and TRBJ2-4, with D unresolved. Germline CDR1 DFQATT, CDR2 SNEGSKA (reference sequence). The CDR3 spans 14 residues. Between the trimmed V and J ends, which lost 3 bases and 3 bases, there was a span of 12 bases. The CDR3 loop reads CSASPGLGKNIQYF. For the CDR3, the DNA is TGCAGTGCTAGCCCGGGCTTGGGCAAAAACATTCAGTACTTC.

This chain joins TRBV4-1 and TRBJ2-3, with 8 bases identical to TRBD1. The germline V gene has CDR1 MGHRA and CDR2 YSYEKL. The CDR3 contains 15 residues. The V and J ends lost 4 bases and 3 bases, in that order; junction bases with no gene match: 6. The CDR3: CASSLLRGLTDTQYF. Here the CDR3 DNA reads TGCGCCAGCAGCCTCCTCAGGGGGCTAACAGATACGCAGTATTTT.

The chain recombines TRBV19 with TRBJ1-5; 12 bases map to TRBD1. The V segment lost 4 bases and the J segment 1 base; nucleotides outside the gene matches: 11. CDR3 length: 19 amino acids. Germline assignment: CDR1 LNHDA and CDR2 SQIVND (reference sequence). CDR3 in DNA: TGTGCCAGTAGTACTGACCGGGACAGGGGGCTACTAAGCAATCAGCCCCAGCATTTT. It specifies CASSTDRDRGLLSNQPQHF.

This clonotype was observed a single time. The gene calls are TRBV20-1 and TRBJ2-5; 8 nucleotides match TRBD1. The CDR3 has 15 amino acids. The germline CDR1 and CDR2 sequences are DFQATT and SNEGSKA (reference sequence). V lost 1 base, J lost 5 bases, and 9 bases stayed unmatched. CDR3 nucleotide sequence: TGCAGTGCTAGAGCGGGGCAGGGGGCGCGTGAGACCCAGTACTTC. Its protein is CSARAGQGARETQYF.

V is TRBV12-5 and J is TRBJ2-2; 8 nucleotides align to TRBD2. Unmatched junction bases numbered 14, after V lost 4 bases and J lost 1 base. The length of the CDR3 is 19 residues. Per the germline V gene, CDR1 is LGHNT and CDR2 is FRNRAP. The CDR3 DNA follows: TGTGCTAGTGGTTCCCAGGGGCTAGCGGGCCTAATGAACACCGGGGAGCTGTTTTTT. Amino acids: CASGSQGLAGLMNTGELFF.

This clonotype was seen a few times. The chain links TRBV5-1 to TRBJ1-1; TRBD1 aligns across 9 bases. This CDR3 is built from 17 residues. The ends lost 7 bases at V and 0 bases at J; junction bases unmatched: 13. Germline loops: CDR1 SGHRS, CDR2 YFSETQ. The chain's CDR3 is CASVPGTGFLLNTEAFF. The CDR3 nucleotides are TGCGCCAGCGTTCCCGGGACAGGGTTTCTTTTGAACACTGAAGCTTTCTTT.

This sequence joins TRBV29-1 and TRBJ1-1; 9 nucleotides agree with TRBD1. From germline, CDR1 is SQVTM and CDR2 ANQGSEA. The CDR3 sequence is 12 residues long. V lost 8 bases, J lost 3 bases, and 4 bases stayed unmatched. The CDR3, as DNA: TGCAGCCTAGACAGGGGGGACACTGAAGCTTTCTTT. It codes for CSLDRGDTEAFF.

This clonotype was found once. The CDR3 here is CASSQLEGLGQAGELFF. DNA of the CDR3: TGCGCCAGCAGCCAACTAGAGGGGCTCGGCCAGGCCGGGGAGCTGTTTTTT. This rearrangement joins TRBV4-3 to TRBJ2-2; D could derive from TRBD1 or TRBD2 (5 bases each). This CDR3 has 17 residues. Between the trimmed V and J ends, which lost 2 bases and 6 bases, there was a span of 19 bases. CDR1 is LGHNA, CDR2 YSLEER, per germline.

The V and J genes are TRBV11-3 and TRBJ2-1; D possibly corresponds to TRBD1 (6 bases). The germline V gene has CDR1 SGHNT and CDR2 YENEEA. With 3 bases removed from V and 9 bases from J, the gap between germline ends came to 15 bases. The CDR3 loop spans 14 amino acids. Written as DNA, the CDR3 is TGTGCCAGCAGCTTTGTAACAGGGAGTACTGAGCAGTTCTTC. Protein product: CASSFVTGSTEQFF.